This paragraph reports one T cell receptor (beta chain). This sample is drawn from a study of blood T cell repertoires in COVID-19. About the study: Sources were T cells, B-cell-depleted T cells, or PBMCs; the material itself was cDNA or gDNA.

Donors were grouped by their self-reported clinical history. The CDR3 is 15 amino acids. Germline values: CDR1 MGHRA, CDR2 YSYEKL. Trimming took 1 base from V and 4 from J; bases not matched to a gene: 2. Method: immunoSEQ multiplex PCR; TCRdb's copy keeps in-frame clones and lacks some. The sample shows under 200,000 clones, roughly 80% of them seen only once. Sequencing was carried out using PBMCs or T cells enriched from blood (not recorded which). The source of this sequence is a woman between 40 and 55 years old with acute COVID-19. The V call is TRBV4-1, the J call TRBJ2-7; 12 bases match TRBD2. As DNA, the CDR3 is TGCGCCAGCAGCCAAGGGACTAGCGGGGCTTACGAGCAGTACGTC. Protein product: CASSQGTSGAYEQYV.